This entry features one T cell receptor beta chain sequence. The target antigen is unknown. V lost 2 bases and J lost 16, with 15 bases in between. The CDR3 is 13 residues long. Germline V gene sequence: CDR1 MNHNS, CDR2 SASEGT. Repertoires were generated with immunoSEQ multiplex PCR, while TCRdb's copy carries only in-frame clones and drops some. The sample lists a few million clones, approximately 92% occurring once. This specimen comes from a study of shared clonotypes between healthy human individuals. Points from the study as a whole: Clonotypes shared by all four sorted-subset donors had higher generation probabilities than non-shared clonotypes. How much donors shared clonotypes was expected to be affected by sequencing depth. Relative to memory subsets, naive subsets generally showed larger estimated richness.

The sequenced material came from naive CD4+ T cells sorted from blood. Regarding subset: CD45RA+ positively selected. The clonotype was recovered from a man in his late teens or twenties in good health. The chain uses TRBV6-1 and TRBJ1-6; no definite D call. CDR3 protein: CASSETPGLRLHF. Here the CDR3 DNA reads TGTGCCAGCAGTGAAACCCCTGGTTTACGGCTCCACTTT.